The source of this TCR beta chain is a study of resident and recirculating memory T cells in vitiligo. Whole-study context: Shave-biopsy epidermis from lesional and nonlesional skin was sequenced alongside PBMCs. Whole samples, not sorted cells, were homogenized and used for genomic DNA extraction.

The method was immunoSEQ multiplex PCR; TCRdb's version includes in-frame clones alone and lacks a portion of them. The sample lists about 42,000 clones, 80% to 95% occurring once. Patients had to be free of confetti depigmentation, indicating active vitiligo. Anyone treated within the previous three months was excluded. The CDR3 is 14 residues long. Germline V gene lookup returns CDR1 SGHAT and CDR2 FQNNGV. Deletions cut 2 bases from V and 6 bases from J, with 12 bases between. This receptor was taken from a male donor with vitiligo. The chain has TRBV11-2 and TRBJ2-3, with D uncertain. Sequencing was performed on blood. In nucleotides, the CDR3 is TGTGCCAGCAGCTTATTGCATCCGAGGGATACGCAGTATTTT. Translated, it gives CASSLLHPRDTQYF.